The entry below gives a single T cell receptor beta chain sequence along with its context. In the source study's methods: Estimated nucleated cell counts came from reference gene primer amplification. Generated by immunoSEQ multiplex PCR, the TCRdb table keeps only in-frame clones and is missing some. V and J calls and clone size are given by that table; D and trimming were obtained from the DNA. The data hold more than 200,000 clones, with 65% to 85% observed a single time. V lost 0 bases and J 8 bases, leaving 8 bases between the germline ends. From germline, CDR1 is LGHDT and CDR2 YNNKEL (reference sequence). The CDR3 spans 13 residues. This record comes from a study of blood T cell repertoires in COVID-19. On the study more broadly: PBMCs, B-cell-depleted T cells, or T cells were the source of the cDNA or gDNA that made up the material.

This chain connects TRBV3-1 (or the pseudogene TRBV3-2) to TRBJ1-5; D is undetermined. Sequences were obtained from peripheral blood. This sequence originates from an elderly woman with acute or convalescent COVID-19. CDR3 sequence (DNA): TGTGCCAGCAGCCAAGACGCGTCGGAGCCCCAGCATTTT. Its protein product is CASSQDASEPQHF.